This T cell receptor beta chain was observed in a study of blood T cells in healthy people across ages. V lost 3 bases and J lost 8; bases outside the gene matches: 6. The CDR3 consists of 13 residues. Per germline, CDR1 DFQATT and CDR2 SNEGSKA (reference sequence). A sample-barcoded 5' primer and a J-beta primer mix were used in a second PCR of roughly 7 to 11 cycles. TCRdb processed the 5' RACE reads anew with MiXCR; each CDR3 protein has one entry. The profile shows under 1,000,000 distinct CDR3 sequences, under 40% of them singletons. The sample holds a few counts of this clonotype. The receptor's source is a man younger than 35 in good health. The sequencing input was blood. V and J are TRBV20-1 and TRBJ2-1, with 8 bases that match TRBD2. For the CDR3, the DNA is TGCAGTGCTAGTGTGGCTAGCGGGCATGAGCAGTTCTTC. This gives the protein CSASVASGHEQFF.